This T cell receptor (beta chain) was sequenced during a study of vaccination and CD4 T cells after COVID-19. Across the whole study: With a range of 35 to 161, the median interval from diagnosis to drawing post-COVID samples was approximately 100 days. Whole-study results and caveats: Spike mono-reactive status applied to 304 of 307 vaccine-specific clones in convalescent patients.

CDR3 length: 11 amino acids. Germline lookup yields CDR1 MNHNS and CDR2 SASEGT. V was trimmed by 3 bases and J by 12 bases, leaving 12 bases between them. The study sequenced cultured CD4+ T cell DNA using the Oncomine TCR Beta short-read assay. In TCRdb, the PCR reads were re-called with MiXCR into one record per CDR3 protein. The table includes around 12,000 distinct CDR3 sequences, 55% to 75% detected once. Treatment given: approximately 9-day PBMC culture with coronavirus spike peptide pools or control peptides (ViraFEST assay). Peptide pools at approximately 9.4 ug/ml, together with 7.5 to 10 IU/ml IL-2, were added to cultures of around 2.2 million PBMCs per well. As regards this clonotype: Antigen specificity is unknown.

The source material was CD4+ T cells from blood, cultured in vitro. The chain uses TRBV6-1 and TRBJ2-7; the D is unclear. The receptor's source is a human donor who had recovered from COVID-19. CDR3 in DNA: TGTGCCAGCAGTGAGGACGGGCCCCGGTACTTC. This codes for CASSEDGPRYF.